This T cell receptor beta chain was sequenced during a study of human T cells and chemical hapten exposure (dated by TCRdb to about 2021). Context from the whole study: For sensitization, 2% DPC in acetone was applied to a 2 cm by 2 cm area of upper inner arm skin. Weekly therapeutic DPC doses were additionally applied to the scalp of patients throughout the approximately 24-week study period. Patch tests used Finn chambers with 0.01% DPC on the upper back, scored after 6 days by International Contact Dermatitis Research Group standards. Most of the patients in the cohort were female, and the cohort covered alopecia areata with under or over 50% scalp involvement, alopecia totalis and alopecia universalis. Libraries were pooled for sequencing, and variation in per-sample TCR yields was attributed mainly to small differences in library volumes within the pool. Peripheral blood TCR repertoire changes were tracked in vivo in alopecia patients during primary and secondary sensitization to the hapten diphenylcyclopropenone (DPC). Blood was sampled from patients pre-sensitization (week 0) and at 2, 6 and about 24 weeks after DPC sensitization. Blood for TCR sequencing was provided by twenty-nine alopecia patients at one to four time points (pre-sensitization, 2, 6 and 24 weeks). What the authors observed across the whole study: Expanded TCRs formed significantly more large CDR3 similarity clusters than pre-sensitization or healthy control sets, consistent with antigen-driven responses. Alopecia, a presumed autoimmune disease, was present in all patients, so the immune response of the patients might differ from that of healthy individuals. A positive correlation was found between the number of PT1 expanded TCRs and patch test score, with significance reached at thresholds 8, 16 and 32 but not 4. DPC sensitization did not change the number of TCRs with a frequency above 1 in 1000, and there was no evidence of changes in global repertoire structure. After repeated subsampling, the strength of the expansion versus patch-test correlation and the threshold at which it became significant changed.

Library creation used RACE. The sequencing machine was a NextSeq 500. Library preparation attached unique molecular identifiers to individual cDNA molecules for quantitative, reproducible TCR counting. Each blood RNA sample was used to sequence both TCR alpha and TCR beta chains. For the original study's pipeline: The median number of TCRs per sample was approximately 98,000, ranging from about 23,224 to 700,000. The Decombinator software suite was used to annotate V, J and CDR3 in the TCR reads. For PS versus PT1 abundance plots, all samples were subsampled to the same number of TCRs (28,000). Expanded TCRs were defined as absent before sensitization and observed at least eight times at the 2-week time point. TCRdb reworked the public reads: Q25 trimming with fastp, MiXCR clone assembly, productive beta chains retained. CDR3 protein duplicates are merged, each entry listing the most common genes and DNA. None of the V and J calls come from the authors' own analysis; TCRdb made them. The sample records approximately 80,000 distinct CDR3 sequences, 10% of which are singletons. The ten largest clonotypes hold roughly 2.3% of the sample.

Reading the label with the study, this specimen's time point is: patch test 2, 6 weeks after DPC sensitization. The treatment or condition label corresponds to: therapeutic diphenylcyclopropenone sensitization with weekly scalp DPC. Blood at each patch-test visit was drawn before the patch test was applied. Patients were eligible if aged 18 to 70, diagnosed with alopecia and judged suitable for DPC therapy, and pregnant patients were excluded. Unfractionated whole blood was collected in Tempus Blood RNA tubes, and total RNA was extracted from that blood. Sequences MDHEN (CDR1) and SYDVKM (CDR2) are obtained from the germline V gene. A distance of 10 bases separates the germline ends of V and J, which lose 8 bases and 0 bases respectively. Including cysteine and phenylalanine, the CDR3 has 13 amino acids. Only the CDR3 region is kept as DNA, spanning 39 bases read in frame from base 1. In its sample, this clonotype was seen many times. Its cognate antigen has yet to be identified. Base qualities are missing; no much larger clone stands one base away.

The receptor chain draws on TRBV28 and TRBJ2-5, and possibly TRBD2, on 6 matching bases. Sequenced here: whole blood, sampled in connection with sensitization to the hapten diphenylcyclopropenone (DPC). This receptor was obtained from a woman aged 30 to 39 with alopecia areata. Some clones in this sample may be carry-over from other donors' samples. The CDR3 loop reads CASEGLDQETQYF. The bases are TGTGCCAGCGAGGGACTGGACCAAGAGACCCAGTACTTC.